The rows below give T cell receptor beta chains drawn from one sample of a study. TCRdb reprocessed the 5' RACE reads with MiXCR, giving one entry per CDR3 protein. This table has 53,000 or so distinct CDR3 sequences, roughly a quarter appearing once. Sequencing was done on a sample of tumor-infiltrating naive CD4+ T cells sorted from the breast tumor. The receptors were gathered from a female donor with breast cancer. The CDR3 runs from the conserved cysteine through the conserved F or W. A D gene is named only where the DNA matches it firmly. For some rows the clone size is stated as once, few or many, or as a class when expanded; others skip it.

clone_size	d_call	j_call	v_call	cdr3_nt	cdr3_aa
NA	NA	TRBJ1-5	TRBV2	TGTGCCAGCAGTGAAGCGCTGGGGGCCAGACAGCCCCAGCATTTT	CASSEALGARQPQHF
NA	NA	TRBJ1-2	TRBV4-1	TGCGCCAGCAGCCATCCGGACAGCGGGGCCTATGGCTACACCTTC	CASSHPDSGAYGYTF
NA	NA	TRBJ1-2	TRBV6-2/TRBV6-3	TGTGCCAGCAACGATCTTTTGGGCTTCGACTATGGCTACACCTTC	CASNDLLGFDYGYTF
few	NA	TRBJ2-2	TRBV5-1	TGCGCCAGCAGCTTAGAGGGGCGCGGCACCGGGGAGCTGTTTTTT	CASSLEGRGTGELFF
few	NA	TRBJ1-2	TRBV2	TGTGCCAGCACCCGGACAGTCTATGGCTACACCTTC	CASTRTVYGYTF
once	NA	TRBJ2-7	TRBV4-2	TGTGCCAGCAGCCAATCAGGCAGGGGGGACTACGAGCAGTACTTC	CASSQSGRGDYEQYF
few	NA	TRBJ2-1	TRBV7-3	TGTGCCAGCAGCTTAATCCGGTTCTTC	CASSLIRFF
many	NA	TRBJ1-1	TRBV6-2/TRBV6-3	TGTGCCAGCAGTTATAAGGGATTGGTCACTGAAGCTTTCTTT	CASSYKGLVTEAFF
NA	TRBD2	TRBJ2-3	TRBV5-1	TGCGCCAGCAGCAAAGGACTAGCGACAGATACGCAGTATTTT	CASSKGLATDTQYF
NA	TRBD2	TRBJ2-1	TRBV7-2	TGTGCCGGCAGCAAGCTGTCGGCTAGCGGGAGAAATGAGCAGTTCTTC	CAGSKLSASGRNEQFF
NA	NA	TRBJ2-7	TRBV7-9	TGTGCCAGCAGCGGACCGGGACAACCTCGCCACGAGCAGTACTTC	CASSGPGQPRHEQYF
many	NA	TRBJ1-1	TRBV5-1	TGCGCCAGCAGCTTGGGAAAGAACACTGAAGCTTTCTTT	CASSLGKNTEAFF
many	TRBD1	TRBJ1-1	TRBV6-1	TGTGCCAGCAGCCAGAAGAACAGGGGCGAACTATTCAACACTGAAGCTTTCTTT	CASSQKNRGELFNTEAFF
many	NA	TRBJ1-2	TRBV5-1	TGCGCCAGCAGCTCCCGGACCCGACCAGATGGCTACACCTTC	CASSSRTRPDGYTF
many	TRBD1	TRBJ1-5	TRBV6-6	TGTGCCAGCAGTATGGGGACAGCAAATCAGCCCCAGCATTTT	CASSMGTANQPQHF
NA	TRBD1	TRBJ2-1	TRBV29-1	TGCAGCGCCGCCGACAGGGGGCTTGACAATGAGCAGTTCTTC	CSAADRGLDNEQFF
NA	TRBD1	TRBJ2-5	TRBV11-2	TGTGCCAGCAGCTTAAACCCGGACAGGTCAGAGACCCAGTACTTC	CASSLNPDRSETQYF